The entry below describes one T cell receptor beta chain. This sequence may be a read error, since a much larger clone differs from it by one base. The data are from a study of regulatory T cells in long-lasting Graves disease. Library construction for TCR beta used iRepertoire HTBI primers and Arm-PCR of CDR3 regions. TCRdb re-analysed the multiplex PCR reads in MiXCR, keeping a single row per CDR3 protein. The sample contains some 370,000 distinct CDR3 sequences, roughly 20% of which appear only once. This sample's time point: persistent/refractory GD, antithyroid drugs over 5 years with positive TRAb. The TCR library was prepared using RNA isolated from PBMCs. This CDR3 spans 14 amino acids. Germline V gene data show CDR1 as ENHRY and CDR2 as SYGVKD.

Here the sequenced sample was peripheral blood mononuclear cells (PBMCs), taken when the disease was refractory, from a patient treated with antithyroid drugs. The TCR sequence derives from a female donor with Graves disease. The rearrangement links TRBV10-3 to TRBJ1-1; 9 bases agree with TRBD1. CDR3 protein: CAIRQQGASTEASF. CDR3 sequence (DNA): TGTGCCATCAGACAACAGGGGGCGAGCACTGAAGCTTCCTTT.